The 16 T cell receptor beta chains presented below share a single source sample, sequenced in a study of cytomegalovirus exposure and HLA in healthy donors. Researchers ran the PCR with 60 Vbeta and 13 Jbeta primers. The assay was immunoSEQ multiplex PCR, and TCRdb's table has in-frame clones only and misses some. Of about 98,000 clones in the sample, around 75% were seen once. Input material: PBMCs. All receptors derive from a young man in good health and CMV-seropositive.

The chain has TRBV6-5 and TRBJ2-2; D possibly corresponds to TRBD1 (5 bases). This CDR3 contains 16 residues. V lost 4 bases and J 4 bases, leaving 16 bases between the germline ends. Germline loops: CDR1 MNHEY, CDR2 SVGAGI. CDR3 sequence reads: CASSLAQGDGTGELFF. Written as DNA, the CDR3 is TGTGCCAGCAGTTTAGCCCAGGGTGATGGCACCGGGGAGCTGTTTTTT.

This rearrangement joins TRBV5-8 to TRBJ1-6, with no clear D. Deletions cut 1 base from V and 7 bases from J, with 12 bases between. The CDR3 is 15 amino acids. Germline V gene data show CDR1 as SGHTS and CDR2 as YDEGEE. The DNA for the CDR3 is TGTGCCAGCAGCTTGTCCTCCCAGGAAAATTCACCCCTCCACTTT. Protein sequence: CASSLSSQENSPLHF.

The chain joins TRBV28 to TRBJ2-5; D not certain. Per germline, CDR1 MDHEN and CDR2 SYDVKM. Trimming shortened V by 1 base and J by 1 base, and 7 bases separated the two germline ends. There are 14 residues in the CDR3. The CDR3 region is CASSLSGSQETQYF. The CDR3 region has the DNA TGTGCCAGCAGTTTATCTGGCAGCCAAGAGACCCAGTACTTC. Combining the CDR3 with reference TRBV28 and TRBJ2-5 gives the whole variable domain DVKVTQSSRYLVKRTGEKVFLECVQDMDHENMFWYRQDPGLGLRLIYFSYDVKMKEKGDIPEGYSVSREKKERFSLILESASTNQTSMYLCASSLSGSQETQYFGPGTRLLVL.

A single count supports this clone. The chain employs TRBV15 and TRBJ2-7, with a weak D call TRBD2 (5 bases). CDR3 length: 15 residues. V lost 5 bases to trimming and J lost 2 bases, with 16 bases between them. Germline CDR1 LNHNV, CDR2 YYDKDF (reference sequence). The CDR3, as DNA: TGTGCCACCAGCGCTTCGGCTGAGGGCCCCTACGAGCAGTACTTC. This translates into CATSASAEGPYEQYF.

This chain links TRBV6-1 with TRBJ2-7; 8 nucleotides match TRBD1. V was clipped by 5 bases and J by 2 bases; unmatched bases: 2. Germline CDR1 MNHNS, CDR2 SASEGT. CDR3 length: 13 residues. The CDR3 reads CASSWDRTYEQYF. The DNA of the CDR3 is TGTGCCAGCAGTTGGGACAGGACCTACGAGCAGTACTTC.

The chain joins TRBV27 to TRBJ2-2; D is unclear. Trimming cost V 8 bases and J 0 bases, with 13 bases left between them. Germline CDR1 MNHEY, CDR2 SMNVEV (reference sequence). CDR3 length: 15 residues. The CDR3 is CASGKNNPNTGELFF. CDR3 coding DNA: TGTGCCAGCGGTAAGAACAACCCGAACACCGGGGAGCTGTTTTTT.

The genes are TRBV5-1 and TRBJ2-3; 8 bases map to TRBD1. The CDR3 totals 16 residues. Germline-derived CDR1 and CDR2 are SGHRS and YFSETQ. Trimming removed 3 bases from V and 2 bases from J; junction bases left unmatched: 8. The CDR3 DNA reads TGCGCCAGCAGCTGGGGACAGGCCGCCTACACAGATACGCAGTATTTT. It specifies CASSWGQAAYTDTQYF. Together with reference TRBV5-1 and TRBJ2-3, the CDR3 gives the full variable domain: KAGVTQTPRYLIKTRGQQVTLSCSPISGHRSVSWYQQTPGQGLQFLFEYFSETQRNKGNFPGRFSGRQFSNSRSEMNVSTLELGDSALYLCASSWGQAAYTDTQYFGPGTRLTVL.

The rearrangement links TRBV19 to TRBJ2-7; D is possibly TRBD2 (5 bases). Trimming removed 5 bases at V and 5 bases at J, with 13 bases between. The CDR3 is made up of 13 amino acids. CDR1 and CDR2 (germline): LNHDA, SQIVND (reference sequence). CDR3 DNA: TGTGCCAGTAGTCCCGGACTTCAAAACGAGCAGTACTTC. Residues: CASSPGLQNEQYF. Variable domain in full (rest from reference TRBV19 and TRBJ2-7): DGGITQSPKYLFRKEGQNVTLSCEQNLNHDAMYWYRQDPGQGLRLIYYSQIVNDFQKGDIAEGYSVSREKKESFPLTVTSAQKNPTAFYLCASSPGLQNEQYFGPGTRLTVT.

The rearrangement uses TRBV5-1 and TRBJ1-1, with D unclear. This CDR3 is built from 15 residues. Germline loops: CDR1 SGHRS, CDR2 YFSETQ. Trimming took 4 bases from V and 2 from J, leaving 15 bases between them. The CDR3 here is CASSREEADNTEAFF. In DNA, the CDR3 is TGCGCCAGCAGCAGGGAGGAGGCGGATAACACTGAAGCTTTCTTT. The full variable domain, its missing parts supplied by reference TRBV5-1 and TRBJ1-1, is KAGVTQTPRYLIKTRGQQVTLSCSPISGHRSVSWYQQTPGQGLQFLFEYFSETQRNKGNFPGRFSGRQFSNSRSEMNVSTLELGDSALYLCASSREEADNTEAFFGQGTRLTVV.

The chain is built from TRBV28 and TRBJ1-6; 7 positions agree with TRBD1. This CDR3 contains 13 residues. Germline CDR1 MDHEN, CDR2 SYDVKM. The J segment lost 9 bases and the V segment lost 8 bases, leaving 7 bases of the junction unmatched. CDR3 protein: CASHDRVFSPLHF. The CDR3, as DNA: TGTGCCAGCCACGACAGGGTTTTTTCACCCCTCCACTTT.

This chain links TRBV5-6 with TRBJ1-3, with D possibly being TRBD1 (6 bases). With 3 bases removed from V and 0 bases from J, the gap between germline ends came to 13 bases. Germline V lookup: CDR1 SGHDT, CDR2 YYEEEE. The CDR3 runs to 16 residues. CDR3 bases: TGTGCCAGCAGCTCTACAGGGATAGACTCTGGAAACACCATATATTTT. Protein sequence: CASSSTGIDSGNTIYF.

This chain joins TRBV28 and TRBJ2-3, with 9 bases fitting TRBD1. Unmatched junction bases numbered 10, after V lost 5 bases and J lost 4 bases. This CDR3 comprises 16 residues. Germline V gene sequence: CDR1 MDHEN, CDR2 SYDVKM. CDR3 bases: TGTGCCAGCAGTCCCGGGACAGGGATTGGGTCAGATACGCAGTATTTT. Its translation: CASSPGTGIGSDTQYF. The complete variable domain, with remaining parts taken from reference TRBV28 and TRBJ2-3, reads DVKVTQSSRYLVKRTGEKVFLECVQDMDHENMFWYRQDPGLGLRLIYFSYDVKMKEKGDIPEGYSVSREKKERFSLILESASTNQTSMYLCASSPGTGIGSDTQYFGPGTRLTVL.

V is TRBV5-6 and J is TRBJ2-5; D is uncertain. The CDR3 is 12 residues long. Looked up from germline, CDR1 is SGHDT and CDR2 is YYEEEE. Trimming removed 5 bases at V and 3 bases at J, with 8 bases between. The CDR3 region is CASRSREETQYF. The DNA of the CDR3 is TGTGCCAGCAGATCTCGGGAAGAGACCCAGTACTTC.

There are a few counts of this clone. The V call is TRBV5-1, the J call TRBJ2-7; 7 bases agree with TRBD2. The V and J ends lost 0 bases and 0 bases, in that order; junction bases with no gene match: 9. CDR3 size: 17 residues. Germline-derived CDR1 and CDR2 are SGHRS and YFSETQ. DNA for the CDR3: TGCGCCAGCAGCTTGGCTGGTTTGTGGGGGGGCTCCTACGAGCAGTACTTC. Its protein product is CASSLAGLWGGSYEQYF.

This sequence joins TRBV9 and TRBJ2-5, with D possibly matching TRBD1 (6 bases). The V and J ends lost 2 bases and 1 base respectively, with 9 bases between them. The CDR3 sequence is 14 residues long. Germline CDR1 and CDR2: SGDLS and YYNGEE. Here the CDR3 DNA reads TGTGCCAGCAGCGTCGAGGACAGCCAAGAGACCCAGTACTTC. This translates into CASSVEDSQETQYF.

The chain joins TRBV5-4 to TRBJ1-6; D not resolved. With 3 bases removed from V and 7 bases from J, the gap between germline ends came to 11 bases. The CDR3 runs 14 residues. The germline gives CDR1 SGHNT, CDR2 YYREEE (reference sequence). The CDR3 coding sequence is TGTGCCAGCAGCTCGCGACGGGAGAATTCACCCCTCCACTTT. This encodes CASSSRRENSPLHF.